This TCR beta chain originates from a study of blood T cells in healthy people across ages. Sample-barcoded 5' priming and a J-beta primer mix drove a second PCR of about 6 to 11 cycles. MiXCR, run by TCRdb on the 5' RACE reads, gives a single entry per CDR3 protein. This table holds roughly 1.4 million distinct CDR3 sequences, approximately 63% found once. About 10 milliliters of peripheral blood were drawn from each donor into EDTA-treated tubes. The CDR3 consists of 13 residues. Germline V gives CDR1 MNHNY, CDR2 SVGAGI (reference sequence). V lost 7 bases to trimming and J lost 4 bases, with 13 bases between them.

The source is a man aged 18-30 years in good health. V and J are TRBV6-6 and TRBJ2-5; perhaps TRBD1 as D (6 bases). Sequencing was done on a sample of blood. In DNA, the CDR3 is TGTGCCAGCACCGGACAGAGCTCAGAGACCCAGTACTTC. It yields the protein CASTGQSSETQYF.